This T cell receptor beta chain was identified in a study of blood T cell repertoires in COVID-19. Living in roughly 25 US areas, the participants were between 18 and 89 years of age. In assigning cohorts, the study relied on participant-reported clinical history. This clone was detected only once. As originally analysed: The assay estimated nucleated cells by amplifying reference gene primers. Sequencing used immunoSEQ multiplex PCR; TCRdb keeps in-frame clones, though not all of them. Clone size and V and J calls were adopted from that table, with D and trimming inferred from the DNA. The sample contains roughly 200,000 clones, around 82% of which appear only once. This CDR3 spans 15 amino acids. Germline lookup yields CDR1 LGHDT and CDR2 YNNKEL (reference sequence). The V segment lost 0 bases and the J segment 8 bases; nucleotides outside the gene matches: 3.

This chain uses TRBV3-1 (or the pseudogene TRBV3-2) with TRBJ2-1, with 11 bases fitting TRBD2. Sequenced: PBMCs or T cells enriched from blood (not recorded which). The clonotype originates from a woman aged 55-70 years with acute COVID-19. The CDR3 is CASSQELAGGYEQFF. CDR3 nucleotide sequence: TGTGCCAGCAGCCAAGAGCTAGCGGGGGGTTATGAGCAGTTCTTC.